Described below is a single TCR beta chain sequence and its context. V lost 4 bases and J 5 bases, leaving 12 bases between the germline ends. The CDR3 length is 14 residues. Germline V gives CDR1 SGHRS, CDR2 YFSETQ. These data belong to a study of cytomegalovirus exposure and HLA in healthy donors. Study at large: Unique TCR beta sequences numbering approximately 120 million came from 150 million to 200 million T cells in an earlier analysis.

A multiplex PCR was run with 60 Vbeta primers and 13 Jbeta primers. The assay was immunoSEQ multiplex PCR, and TCRdb's table has in-frame clones only and misses some. The sample yields about 120,000 clones, 75% to 80% seen once. The chain has TRBV5-1 and TRBJ2-2; D possibly corresponds to TRBD2 (5 bases). The receptor was isolated from a woman aged 40 to 49 in good health and CMV-seropositive. Sequencing input: PBMCs. The CDR3, as DNA: TGCGCCAGCAGCGGCGGCGGGTTTACCGGGGAGCTGTTTTTT. Translated: CASSGGGFTGELFF.